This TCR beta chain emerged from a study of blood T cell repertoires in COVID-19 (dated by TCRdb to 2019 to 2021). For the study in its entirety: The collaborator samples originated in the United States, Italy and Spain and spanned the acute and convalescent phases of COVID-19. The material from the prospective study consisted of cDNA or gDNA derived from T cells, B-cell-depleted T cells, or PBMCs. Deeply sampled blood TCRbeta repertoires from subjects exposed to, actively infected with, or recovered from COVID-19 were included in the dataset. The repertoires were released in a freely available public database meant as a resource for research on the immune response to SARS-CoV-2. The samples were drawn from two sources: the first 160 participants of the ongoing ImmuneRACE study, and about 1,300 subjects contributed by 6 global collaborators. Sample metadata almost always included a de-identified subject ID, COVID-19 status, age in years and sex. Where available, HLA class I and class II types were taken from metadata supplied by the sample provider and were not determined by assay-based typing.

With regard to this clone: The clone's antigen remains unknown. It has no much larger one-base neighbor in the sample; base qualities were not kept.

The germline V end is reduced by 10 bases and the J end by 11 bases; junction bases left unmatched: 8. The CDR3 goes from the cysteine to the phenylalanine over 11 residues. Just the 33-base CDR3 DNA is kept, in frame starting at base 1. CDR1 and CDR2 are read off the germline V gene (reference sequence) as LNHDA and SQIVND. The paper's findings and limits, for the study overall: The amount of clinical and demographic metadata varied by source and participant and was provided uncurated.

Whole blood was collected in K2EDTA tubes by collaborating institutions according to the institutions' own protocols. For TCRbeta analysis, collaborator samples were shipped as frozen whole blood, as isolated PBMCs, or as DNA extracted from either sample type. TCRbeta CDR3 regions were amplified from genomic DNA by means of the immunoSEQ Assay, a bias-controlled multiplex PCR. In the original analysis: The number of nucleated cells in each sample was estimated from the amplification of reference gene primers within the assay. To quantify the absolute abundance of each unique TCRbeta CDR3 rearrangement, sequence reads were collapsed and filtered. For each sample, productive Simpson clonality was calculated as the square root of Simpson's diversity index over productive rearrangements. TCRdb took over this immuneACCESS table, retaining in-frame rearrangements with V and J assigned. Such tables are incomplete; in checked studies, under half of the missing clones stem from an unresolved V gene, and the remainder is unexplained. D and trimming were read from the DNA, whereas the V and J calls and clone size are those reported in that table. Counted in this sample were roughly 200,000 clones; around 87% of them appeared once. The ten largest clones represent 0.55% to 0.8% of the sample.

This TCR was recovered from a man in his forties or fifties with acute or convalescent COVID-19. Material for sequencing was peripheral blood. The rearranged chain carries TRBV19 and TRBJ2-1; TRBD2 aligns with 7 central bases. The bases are TGTGCCACTTGGGGGGGGACCCAGCAGTTCTTC. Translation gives CATWGGTQQFF.